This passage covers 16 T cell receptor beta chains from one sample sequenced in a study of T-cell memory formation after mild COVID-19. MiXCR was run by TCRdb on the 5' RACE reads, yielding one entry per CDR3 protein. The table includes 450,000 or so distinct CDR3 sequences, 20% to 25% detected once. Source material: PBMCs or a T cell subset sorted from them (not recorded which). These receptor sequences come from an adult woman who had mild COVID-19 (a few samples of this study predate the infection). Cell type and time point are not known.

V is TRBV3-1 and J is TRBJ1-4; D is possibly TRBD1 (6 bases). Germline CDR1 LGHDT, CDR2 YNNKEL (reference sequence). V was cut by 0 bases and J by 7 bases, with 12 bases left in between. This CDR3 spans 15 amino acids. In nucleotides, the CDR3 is TGTGCCAGCAGCCAAGATAACAGGGTCGGTGAAAAACTGTTTTTT. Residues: CASSQDNRVGEKLFF.

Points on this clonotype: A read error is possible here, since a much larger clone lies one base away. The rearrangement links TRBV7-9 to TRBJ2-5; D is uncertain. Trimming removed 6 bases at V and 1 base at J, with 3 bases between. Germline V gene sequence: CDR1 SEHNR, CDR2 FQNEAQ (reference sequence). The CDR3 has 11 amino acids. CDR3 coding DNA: TGTGCCAGCAGGTCCCAAGAGACCCAGTACTTC. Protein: CASRSQETQYF.

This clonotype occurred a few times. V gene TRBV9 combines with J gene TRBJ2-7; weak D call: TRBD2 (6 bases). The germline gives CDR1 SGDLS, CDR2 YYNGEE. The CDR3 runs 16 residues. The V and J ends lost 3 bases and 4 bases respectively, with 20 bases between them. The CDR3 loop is CASSEGGAGIGYEQYF. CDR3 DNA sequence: TGTGCCAGCAGCGAAGGCGGGGCAGGGATAGGGTACGAGCAGTACTTC.

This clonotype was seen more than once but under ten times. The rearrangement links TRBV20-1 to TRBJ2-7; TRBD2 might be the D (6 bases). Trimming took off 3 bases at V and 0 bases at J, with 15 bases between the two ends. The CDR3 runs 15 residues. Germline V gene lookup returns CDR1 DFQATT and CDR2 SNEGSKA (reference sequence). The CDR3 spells CSASTGTRVSYEQYF. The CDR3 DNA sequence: TGCAGTGCTAGCACCGGGACTCGAGTCTCCTACGAGCAGTACTTC.

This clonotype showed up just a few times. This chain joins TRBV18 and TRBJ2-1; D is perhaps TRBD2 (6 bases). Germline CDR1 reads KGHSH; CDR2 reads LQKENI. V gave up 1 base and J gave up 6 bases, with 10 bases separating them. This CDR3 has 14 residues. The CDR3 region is CASSPLTRSNEQFF. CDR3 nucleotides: TGTGCCAGCTCACCACTGACTAGATCCAATGAGCAGTTCTTC. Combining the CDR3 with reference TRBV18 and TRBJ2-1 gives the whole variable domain NAGVMQNPRHLVRRRGQEARLRCSPMKGHSHVYWYRQLPEEGLKFMVYLQKENIIDESGMPKERFSAEFPKEGPSILRIQQVVRGDSAAYFCASSPLTRSNEQFFGPGTRLTVL.

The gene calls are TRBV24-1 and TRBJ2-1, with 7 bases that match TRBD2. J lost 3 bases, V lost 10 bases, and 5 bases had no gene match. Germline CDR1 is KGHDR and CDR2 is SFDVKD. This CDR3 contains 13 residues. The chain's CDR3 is CATGGENYNEQFF. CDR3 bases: TGTGCCACGGGGGGGGAGAACTACAATGAGCAGTTCTTC.

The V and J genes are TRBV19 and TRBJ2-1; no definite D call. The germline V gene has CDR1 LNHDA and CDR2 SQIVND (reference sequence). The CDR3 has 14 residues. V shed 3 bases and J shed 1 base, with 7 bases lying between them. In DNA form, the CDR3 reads TGTGCCAGTAGTATCTGGCTTTCCTACAATGAGCAGTTCTTC. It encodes CASSIWLSYNEQFF.

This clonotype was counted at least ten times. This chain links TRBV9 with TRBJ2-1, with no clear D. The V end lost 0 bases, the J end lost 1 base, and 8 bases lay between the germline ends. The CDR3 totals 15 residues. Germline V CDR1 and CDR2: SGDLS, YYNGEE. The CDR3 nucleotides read TGTGCCAGCAGCGTAGCGGGTGGGTCCTACAATGAGCAGTTCTTC. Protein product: CASSVAGGSYNEQFF.

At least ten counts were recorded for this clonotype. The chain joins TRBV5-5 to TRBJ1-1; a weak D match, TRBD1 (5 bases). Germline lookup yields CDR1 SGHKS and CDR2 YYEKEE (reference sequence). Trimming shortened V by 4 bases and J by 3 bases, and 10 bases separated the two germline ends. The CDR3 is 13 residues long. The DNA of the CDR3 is TGTGCCAGCAGCCCCGACAGTGACACTGAAGCTTTCTTT. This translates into CASSPDSDTEAFF. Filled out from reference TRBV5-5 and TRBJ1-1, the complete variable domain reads DAGVTQSPTHLIKTRGQQVTLRCSPISGHKSVSWYQQVLGQGPQFIFQYYEKEERGRGNFPDRFSARQFPNYSSELNVNALLLGDSALYLCASSPDSDTEAFFGQGTRLTVV.

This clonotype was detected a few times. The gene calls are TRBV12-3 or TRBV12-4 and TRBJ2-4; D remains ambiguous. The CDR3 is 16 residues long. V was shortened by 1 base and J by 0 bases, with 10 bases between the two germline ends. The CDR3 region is CASSLGGRLAKNIQYF. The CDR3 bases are TGTGCCAGCAGTTTAGGAGGCAGACTAGCCAAAAACATTCAGTACTTC.

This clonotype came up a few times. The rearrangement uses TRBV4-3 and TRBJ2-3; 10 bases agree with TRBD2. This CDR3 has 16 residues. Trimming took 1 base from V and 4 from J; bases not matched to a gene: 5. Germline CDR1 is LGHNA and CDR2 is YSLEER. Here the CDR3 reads CASSQGTSGVADTQYF. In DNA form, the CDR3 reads TGCGCCAGCAGCCAAGGTACTAGCGGGGTAGCAGATACGCAGTATTTT.

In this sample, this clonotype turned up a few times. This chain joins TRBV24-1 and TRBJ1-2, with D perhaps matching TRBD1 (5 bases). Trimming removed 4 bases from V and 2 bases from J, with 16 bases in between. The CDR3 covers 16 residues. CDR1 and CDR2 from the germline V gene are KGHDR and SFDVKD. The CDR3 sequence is CATSERTRPGNYGYTF. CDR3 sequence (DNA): TGTGCCACCAGTGAGAGGACACGGCCTGGAAACTATGGCTACACCTTC.

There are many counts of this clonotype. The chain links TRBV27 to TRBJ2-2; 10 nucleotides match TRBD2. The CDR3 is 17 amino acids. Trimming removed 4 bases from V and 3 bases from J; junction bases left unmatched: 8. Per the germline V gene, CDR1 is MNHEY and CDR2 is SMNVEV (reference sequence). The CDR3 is CASSSKYLAGDTGELFF. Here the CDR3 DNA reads TGTGCCAGCAGTTCCAAATACCTAGCGGGAGACACCGGGGAGCTGTTTTTT.

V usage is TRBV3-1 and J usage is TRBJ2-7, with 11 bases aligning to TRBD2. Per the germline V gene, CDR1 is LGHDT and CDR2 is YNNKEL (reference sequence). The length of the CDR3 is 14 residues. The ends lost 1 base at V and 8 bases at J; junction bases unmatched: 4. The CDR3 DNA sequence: TGTGCCAGCAGCCAAGCCACTAGCGGGGGTCAGCAGTACTTC. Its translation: CASSQATSGGQQYF.

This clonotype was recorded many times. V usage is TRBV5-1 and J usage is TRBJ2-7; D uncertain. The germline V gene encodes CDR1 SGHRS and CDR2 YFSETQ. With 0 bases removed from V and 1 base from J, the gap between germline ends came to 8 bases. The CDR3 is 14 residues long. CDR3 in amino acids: CASSLGHWSYEQYF. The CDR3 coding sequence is TGCGCCAGCAGCTTGGGACACTGGTCCTACGAGCAGTACTTC.

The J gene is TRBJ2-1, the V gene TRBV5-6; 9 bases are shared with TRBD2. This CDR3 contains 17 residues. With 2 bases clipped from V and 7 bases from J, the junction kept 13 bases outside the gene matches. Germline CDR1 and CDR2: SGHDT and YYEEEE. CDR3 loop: CASSLPSYAGGPNEQFF. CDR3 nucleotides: TGTGCCAGCAGCTTACCCTCCTATGCGGGGGGGCCGAATGAGCAGTTCTTC.